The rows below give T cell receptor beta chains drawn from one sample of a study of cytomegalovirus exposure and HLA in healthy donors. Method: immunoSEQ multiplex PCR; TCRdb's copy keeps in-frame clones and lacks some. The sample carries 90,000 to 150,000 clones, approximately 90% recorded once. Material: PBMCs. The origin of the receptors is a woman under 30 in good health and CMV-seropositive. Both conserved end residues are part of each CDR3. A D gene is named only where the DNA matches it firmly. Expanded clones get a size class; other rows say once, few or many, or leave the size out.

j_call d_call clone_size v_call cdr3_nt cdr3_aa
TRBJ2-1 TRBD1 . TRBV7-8 TGTGCCAGCAGCTTATTGGGACAGGGGAACTACAATGAGCAGTTCTTC CASSLLGQGNYNEQFF
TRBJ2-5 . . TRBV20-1 TGCAGTGCTAGATCTCGAGAGACCCAGTACTTC CSARSRETQYF
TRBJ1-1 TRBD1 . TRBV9 TGTGCCAGCAGCGTGGGGACAGGGGGCGTGATTGGAGCTGAAGCTTTCTTT CASSVGTGGVIGAEAFF
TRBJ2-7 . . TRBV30 TGTGCCTGGAGTGAAGGGCCGGGGATGGACGAGCAGTACTTC CAWSEGPGMDEQYF
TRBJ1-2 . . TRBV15 TGTGCCACCAGCAGAGAACGGAGAGCTAACTATGGCTACACCTTC CATSRERRANYGYTF
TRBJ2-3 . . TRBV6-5 TGTGCCAGCAGTTACAACGGGGGCACAGATACGCAGTATTTT CASSYNGGTDTQYF
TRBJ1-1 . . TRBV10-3 TGTGCCATCAGAGAGGGAGGAACTGAAGCTTTCTTT CAIREGGTEAFF
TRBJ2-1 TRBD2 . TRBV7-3 TGTGCCAGCAGCTTCGGAGGGGAGGGCAATGAGCAGTTCTTC CASSFGGEGNEQFF
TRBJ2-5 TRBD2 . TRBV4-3 TGCGCCAGCAGCCTGGGAGGGTTGCCTCAAGAGACCCAGTACTTC CASSLGGLPQETQYF
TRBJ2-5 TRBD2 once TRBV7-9 TGTGCCAGCAGCTTAGCGGTGGCTAGCGGGGGGGAGACCCAGTACTTC CASSLAVASGGETQYF
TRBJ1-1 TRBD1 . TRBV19 TGTGCCAGTAGTAGGGGACAGCTACTTGAAGCTTTCTTT CASSRGQLLEAFF
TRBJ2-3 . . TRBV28 TGTGCCAGCAGTTTAATTTACTCGCTCACAGATACGCAGTATTTT CASSLIYSLTDTQYF
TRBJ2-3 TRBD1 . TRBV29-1 TGCAGCGTCGGACAGGGTGGCACAGATACGCAGTATTTT CSVGQGGTDTQYF
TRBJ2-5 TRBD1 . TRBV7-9 TGTGCCAGCAGCGACAGGGGAGTAGGCCAAGAGACCCAGTACTTC CASSDRGVGQETQYF
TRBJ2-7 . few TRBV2 TGTGCCAGCATCCTGACAGTCGTTCCGTACTTC CASILTVVPYF
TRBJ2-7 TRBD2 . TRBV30 TGTGCCTGGAGCGGGACTAACTACGAGCAGTACTTC CAWSGTNYEQYF
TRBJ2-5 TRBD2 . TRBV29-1 TGCAGCGTTGAAGGGGGACTAGCGGGAAACCAAGAGACCCAGTACTTC CSVEGGLAGNQETQYF
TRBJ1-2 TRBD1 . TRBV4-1 TGCGCCAGCAGCCAAGGTTCAGGGGGAAACCATGGCTACACCTTC CASSQGSGGNHGYTF
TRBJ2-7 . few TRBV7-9 TGTGCCAGCAGCTTAACAGCCTACGAGCAGTACTTC CASSLTAYEQYF
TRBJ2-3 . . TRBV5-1 TGCGCCAGCAGCCCTAGACGCGGAGATACGCAGTATTTT CASSPRRGDTQYF
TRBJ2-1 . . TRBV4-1 TGCGCCAGCTCGCCCCAACTCGGGGGGACAGGAAGAAACAATGAGCAGTTCTTC CASSPQLGGTGRNNEQFF
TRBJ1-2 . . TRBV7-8 TGTGCCAGCAGCCCCCGGCGGGTAGGGTCTAACTATGGCTACACCTTC CASSPRRVGSNYGYTF
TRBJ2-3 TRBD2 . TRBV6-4 TGTGCCAGCAGCGAAATGACTAGCGGCGACACAGATACGCAGTATTTT CASSEMTSGDTDTQYF
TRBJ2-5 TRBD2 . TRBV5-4 TGTGCCAGCAGACCCACGGGGGGTTTAAAGGAGACCCAGTACTTC CASRPTGGLKETQYF
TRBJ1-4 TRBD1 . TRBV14 TGTGCCAGCAGCCAAGATTCGGGACAGGGTAATGAAAAACTGTTTTTT CASSQDSGQGNEKLFF
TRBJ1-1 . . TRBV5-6 TGTGCCAGCAGGGAAGCCGGGACTAAGAACACTGAAGCTTTCTTT CASREAGTKNTEAFF
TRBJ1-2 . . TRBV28 TGTGCCAGCAGTTTAGGATCCGTTCCACAGGGTTATGGCTACACCTTC CASSLGSVPQGYGYTF
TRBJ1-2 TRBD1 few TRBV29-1 TGCAGCGTTGGGGGGGACAGACCCTCTGGCTACACCTTC CSVGGDRPSGYTF
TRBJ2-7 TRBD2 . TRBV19 TGTGCCAGTACCCGGACTAGCGGTACCTACGAGCAGTACTTC CASTRTSGTYEQYF
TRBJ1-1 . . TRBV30 TGTGCCTGGAGTCTCCTTGGGCAGCGGCCTGAAGCTTTCTTT CAWSLLGQRPEAFF